This T cell receptor beta chain was captured in a study of T-cell reconstitution after alpha-beta-depleted transplantation in children. Unique molecular identifiers were incorporated into the prepared TCRbeta library. TCRdb ran MiXCR on the PCR reads and lists one entry per CDR3 protein. The sample shows hundreds of thousands of distinct CDR3 sequences, about a sixth of them seen only once. Study-level findings and limits: T-cell counts and diversity were attributed mostly to newly produced T cells one year after transplant. Several hundred graft clones that had expanded were reportedly the source of alpha-beta T cells about two months after transplant. Some patients showed high day-60 TCRbeta diversity, which derived from surviving recipient T cells and thymic progenitors.

For this clonotype: Its target is unknown.

The germline V gene encodes CDR1 SQVTM and CDR2 ANQGSEA. There are 12 residues in the CDR3. Trimming cost V 7 bases and J 2 bases, with 10 bases left between them. The chain uses TRBV29-1 and TRBJ2-3, with a possible D match to TRBD1 (6 bases). The TCR was taken from a male patient aged 2-10 years who had a stem cell transplant for acute lymphoblastic leukemia, so the T cells may come from the graft donor. The sample in question was PBMCs, mostly from graft donor cells, obtained 360 days after TCRalphabeta/CD19-depleted stem cell transplant. The CDR3 sequence is CSGGTNTDTQYF. The CDR3, as DNA: TGCAGCGGGGGGACAAACACAGATACGCAGTATTTT.